This T cell receptor (beta chain) was observed in a study of post-analysis software for immune sequencing data. In the study overall: Recorded subtypes: relapsing-remitting, secondary progressive, progressive-relapsing; some patients unannotated. Study results and limitations: F measure grouped same-batch samples tightly together. TRBV5-6, TRBV5-1 and TRBV20-1 were among roughly 5 TRBV segments more frequent in patients than controls. The normalized Chao1 diversity of multiple sclerosis patients was significantly lower than that of controls.

The CDR3 loop spans 14 amino acids. V was shortened by 6 bases and J by 7 bases, with 19 bases between the two germline ends. Worth noting for this clonotype: Antigen specificity is unknown.

TCR beta libraries were prepared from cDNA with unique molecular identifiers. Each sample of about 1 to 10 million input T cells yielded roughly 500,000 cDNA molecules, so each molecule approximated one T cell. TCRdb redid the calling of the PCR reads with MiXCR, one entry per CDR3 protein. This sample yields under 650,000 distinct CDR3 sequences, of which about 40% are seen a single time; more than 1.5% belongs to the top ten. The chain combines TRBV12-3 or TRBV12-4 with TRBJ2-7, with D perhaps TRBD1 or TRBD2 (6 bases each). The TCR comes from a girl aged 10 to 17 with multiple sclerosis. Source material: blood. CDR3 coding DNA: TGTGCCAGCAGAAGAGGGGGGTCCTACAATGAGCAGTACTTC. Residues: CASRRGGSYNEQYF.